Included here is one T cell receptor (beta chain) sequence, with context. These data originate in a study of shared clonotypes between healthy human individuals. Germline V gives CDR1 ENHRY, CDR2 SYGVKD. The CDR3 length is 14 residues. V lost 4 bases to trimming and J lost 8 bases, with 15 bases between them. Investigators spread the genomic DNA of each subset evenly over several immunoSEQ plates. The repertoire was sequenced with immunoSEQ multiplex PCR; TCRdb's copy has only in-frame clones and lacks some. The repertoire holds roughly 500,000 clones, with roughly 77% as singletons. The source is a woman between 35 and 50 years old in good health. Some clones in this sample may be carry-over from other donors' samples. Sample: PBMCs. V and J are TRBV10-3 and TRBJ2-1, with TRBD2 as a possible D gene (6 bases). The CDR3 loop is CAISGGRAGDEQFF. CDR3 sequence (DNA): TGTGCCATCAGTGGGGGTCGAGCGGGTGATGAGCAGTTCTTC.